A single sample is the source of the 28 T cell receptor beta chains below, sequenced in a study of memory CD4+ T cells and cytomegalovirus serostatus. Repertoires were generated with immunoSEQ multiplex PCR, while TCRdb's copy carries only in-frame clones and drops some. The table shows some 73,000 clones, with 60% to 80% occurring only once. Single viable CD3+CD4+CD8-CD45RO+ cells were sorted as the memory CD4+ T cells. Sequencing was carried out using memory CD4+ T cells from blood. Receptors were obtained from an adult in good health and CMV-seropositive.

The J gene is TRBJ1-1, the V gene TRBV7-2, with D perhaps matching TRBD1 (5 bases). CDR3 size: 13 residues. V gave up 2 bases and J gave up 4 bases, with 8 bases separating them. Germline values: CDR1 SGHTA, CDR2 FQGNSA. CDR3 nucleotide sequence: TGTGCCAGCAGCTTACCTCAGGGCACTGAAGCTTTCTTT. This sequence encodes CASSLPQGTEAFF.

J is TRBJ1-2 and V is TRBV7-2, with D unclear. V lost 7 bases and J lost 0, with 15 bases in between. CDR1 and CDR2 from the germline V gene are SGHTA and FQGNSA. The CDR3 contains 15 residues. The CDR3 coding sequence is TGTGCCAGCACCACTAGCTGGGGATCTAACTATGGCTACACCTTC. It yields the protein CASTTSWGSNYGYTF.

The chain uses TRBV27 and TRBJ1-2; possibly TRBD1 for D (5 bases). The CDR3 spans 15 residues. The ends were cut back, 5 bases at V and 4 bases at J, with 17 bases in the middle. Per the germline V gene, CDR1 is MNHEY and CDR2 is SMNVEV (reference sequence). The CDR3 region has the DNA TGTGCCAGCAGTCCTTGGGGGGTGGAGGGCTATGGCTACACCTTC. Translation: CASSPWGVEGYGYTF.

The gene calls are TRBV30 and TRBJ2-3; 8 bases fit TRBD2. V shed 3 bases and J 0 bases; nucleotides not matched to a gene: 5. Germline loops: CDR1 GTSNPN, CDR2 SVGIG (reference sequence). This CDR3 is built from 15 residues. The CDR3 sequence: CAWSIGLASTDTQYF. The CDR3 region has the DNA TGTGCCTGGAGCATCGGACTAGCTAGCACAGATACGCAGTATTTT.

The chain employs TRBV28 and TRBJ2-7; 8 nucleotides align to TRBD1. V lost 5 bases and J lost 3; bases outside the gene matches: 12. This CDR3 comprises 16 residues. From germline, CDR1 is MDHEN and CDR2 SYDVKM. DNA for the CDR3: TGTGCCAGCAGTCGGACTCGGGACAGGACCAACTACGAGCAGTACTTC. Its translation is CASSRTRDRTNYEQYF.

The table lists this clone with a few counts. The chain links TRBV19 to TRBJ2-1; D may correspond to TRBD1 or TRBD2 (6 bases each). Germline V gene lookup returns CDR1 LNHDA and CDR2 SQIVND (reference sequence). The V gene lost 0 bases and the J gene lost 2 bases, with 14 bases spanning the gap. The CDR3 contains 17 residues. CDR3 in amino acids: CASSIDQTGAPYNEQFF. The DNA for the CDR3 is TGTGCCAGTAGTATAGATCAGACGGGGGCCCCCTACAATGAGCAGTTCTTC.

The genes are TRBV7-2 and TRBJ1-1; D uncertain. The germline V and J ends were trimmed by 4 bases and 1 base, with 10 bases remaining between them. The CDR3 is 14 amino acids. CDR1 and CDR2 from the germline V gene are SGHTA and FQGNSA. The CDR3 spells CASSWEAGNTEAFF. The CDR3 nucleotides are TGTGCCAGCAGCTGGGAGGCAGGGAACACTGAAGCTTTCTTT.

This clone was seen just once. The chain recombines TRBV5-8 with TRBJ2-6; 8 positions match TRBD1. The CDR3 has 15 residues. Germline V lookup: CDR1 SGHTS, CDR2 YDEGEE. J lost 1 base, V lost 5 bases, and 2 bases had no gene match. For the CDR3, the DNA is TGTGCCAGCAGGGACAGGGTTTCTGGGGCCAACGTCCTGACTTTC. This encodes CASRDRVSGANVLTF.

This clone was seen once. This sequence joins TRBV19 and TRBJ1-6, with unresolved D. Trimming pared 3 bases from V and 6 bases from J, leaving 12 bases between. This CDR3 is built from 15 residues. Germline CDR1 is LNHDA and CDR2 is SQIVND (reference sequence). The CDR3 nucleotides are TGTGCCAGTAGTATGGAGGCGGCGGGTAATTCACCCCTCCACTTT. Translating gives CASSMEAAGNSPLHF.

The V call is TRBV7-9, the J call TRBJ1-1; tentatively, D is TRBD1 (6 bases). Deletions cut 5 bases from V and 7 bases from J, with 20 bases between. This CDR3 is 15 amino acids long. CDR1 and CDR2 from the germline V gene are SEHNR and FQNEAQ (reference sequence). Here the CDR3 reads CASSDNRVFGDEAFF. The CDR3 bases are TGTGCCAGCAGCGACAACAGGGTCTTCGGGGATGAAGCTTTCTTT.

This chain links TRBV28 with TRBJ1-2; no clear D. Looked up from germline, CDR1 is MDHEN and CDR2 is SYDVKM. The CDR3 totals 12 residues. Trimming stripped 2 bases from V and 7 bases from J, with 8 bases between. CDR3 sequence (DNA): TGTGCCAGCAGTTTAGGGATTAGTGGCTACACCTTC. Translating gives CASSLGISGYTF.

The rearrangement uses TRBV7-9 and TRBJ1-2, with D possibly being TRBD1 (5 bases). Trimming stripped 4 bases from V and 0 bases from J, with 12 bases between. The CDR3 has 15 amino acids. Germline assignment: CDR1 SEHNR and CDR2 FQNEAQ (reference sequence). The CDR3 DNA reads as TGTGCCAGCAGCTATGGGACCGCTTCTAACTATGGCTACACCTTC. It encodes CASSYGTASNYGYTF.

The chain carries TRBV11-3 and TRBJ2-3; the D is unclear. V dropped 5 bases and J dropped 2 bases, with 14 bases sitting between them. Germline-derived CDR1 and CDR2 are SGHNT and YENEEA. CDR3 length equals 15 residues. The CDR3 protein is CASSSDSRSTDTQYF. The CDR3 DNA sequence: TGTGCCAGCAGCAGCGACTCCAGGTCCACAGATACGCAGTATTTT.

The chain recombines TRBV29-1 with TRBJ1-1; 7 bases line up with TRBD1. This CDR3 region has 12 residues. V gave up 8 bases and J gave up 5 bases; unmatched junction bases: 8. Germline V gives CDR1 SQVTM, CDR2 ANQGSEA. CDR3 protein: CSSGQVRTEAFF. The CDR3 DNA sequence: TGCAGCTCCGGACAGGTGAGGACTGAAGCTTTCTTT.

The V and J genes are TRBV9 and TRBJ2-3, with no clear D. Germline loops: CDR1 SGDLS, CDR2 YYNGEE. This CDR3 is built from 14 residues. Trimming left V 0 bases short and J 2 bases short, with 7 bases between. CDR3 loop: CASSVGGYTDTQYF. The CDR3 bases are TGTGCCAGCAGCGTAGGCGGATACACAGATACGCAGTATTTT.

The chain recombines TRBV5-8 with TRBJ1-1; D unclear. The V gene lost 4 bases and the J gene lost 10 bases, with 17 bases spanning the gap. The CDR3 extends over 13 amino acids. Germline loops: CDR1 SGHTS, CDR2 YDEGEE. This CDR3 is CASSLGGRPGAFF. Here the CDR3 DNA reads TGTGCCAGCAGCCTGGGCGGCCGGCCGGGAGCTTTCTTT.

This sequence joins TRBV7-2 and TRBJ1-4, with D perhaps TRBD1 (5 bases). The CDR3 consists of 14 residues. In germline, CDR1 is SGHTA, CDR2 FQGNSA. Trimming took 6 bases from V and 5 from J, leaving 13 bases between them. The CDR3 DNA follows: TGTGCCAGCAGTTTCCGGGACCGGAATGAAAAACTGTTTTTT. Its translation is CASSFRDRNEKLFF.

This chain joins TRBV15 and TRBJ1-4; D gene uncertain. Germline values: CDR1 LNHNV, CDR2 YYDKDF (reference sequence). V lost 3 bases, J lost 0 bases, and 8 bases lay in between. There are 15 residues in the CDR3. The CDR3 reads CATSSRGSTNEKLFF. CDR3 DNA: TGTGCCACCAGCAGTAGAGGCTCAACTAATGAAAAACTGTTTTTT. Complete variable domain (other parts from reference TRBV15 and TRBJ1-4): DAMVIQNPRYQVTQFGKPVTLSCSQTLNHNVMYWYQQKSSQAPKLLFHYYDKDFNNEADTPDNFQSRRPNTSFCFLDIRSPGLGDTAMYLCATSSRGSTNEKLFFGSGTQLSVL.

V is TRBV12-5 and J is TRBJ2-3, with TRBD2 as a possible D gene (5 bases). This CDR3 has 15 residues. With 2 bases removed from V and 9 bases from J, the gap between germline ends came to 18 bases. Germline CDR1 LGHNT, CDR2 FRNRAP. The CDR3 loop is CASGLFAGLASTQYF. The CDR3, as DNA: TGTGCTAGTGGTTTGTTCGCGGGCCTCGCGTCGACGCAGTATTTT.

V usage is TRBV6-1 and J usage is TRBJ1-2, with no clear D. There are 12 residues in the CDR3. The V gene lost 1 base and the J gene lost 4 bases, with 4 bases spanning the gap. Germline lookup yields CDR1 MNHNS and CDR2 SASEGT. The CDR3 sequence: CASSEGSYGYTF. The DNA of the CDR3 is TGTGCCAGCAGTGAAGGGAGCTATGGCTACACCTTC.

The V call is TRBV6-5, the J call TRBJ2-4; 8 positions match TRBD2. CDR3 length: 14 residues. Germline CDR1 reads MNHEY; CDR2 reads SVGAGI. V shed 6 bases, J shed 8 bases, and the junction held 9 bases outside the gene matches. The CDR3 loop reads CASRAGGRGDIQYF. The CDR3 nucleotides are TGTGCCAGCAGGGCGGGGGGTCGAGGGGACATTCAGTACTTC.

V gene TRBV27 combines with J gene TRBJ1-5; D perhaps matches TRBD1 (6 bases). Germline assignment: CDR1 MNHEY and CDR2 SMNVEV (reference sequence). The V end was cut by 6 bases, the J end by 5 bases, with 14 bases between. CDR3 length: 14 residues. CDR3 protein: CASSSRRGDQPQHF. In nucleotides, the CDR3 is TGTGCCAGCAGCTCCCGGAGGGGGGATCAGCCCCAGCATTTT.

The chain combines TRBV12-5 with TRBJ1-1; tentatively, D is TRBD1 (6 bases). Germline V CDR1 and CDR2: LGHNT, FRNRAP. The CDR3 covers 15 residues. V was clipped by 1 base and J by 2 bases, with 11 bases between them. The CDR3 loop is CASGLAWDTNTEAFF. In DNA form, the CDR3 reads TGTGCTAGTGGTTTGGCTTGGGACACCAACACTGAAGCTTTCTTT.

This rearrangement joins TRBV19 to TRBJ1-6; D is ambiguous. Germline V gives CDR1 LNHDA, CDR2 SQIVND (reference sequence). This CDR3 contains 12 residues. The V end lost 11 bases, the J end lost 8 bases, and 13 bases lay between the germline ends. The CDR3: CASRGIDSPLHF. DNA of the CDR3: TGTGCCTCGCGGGGTATTGATTCACCCCTCCACTTT.

This clone was counted only a few times. The chain joins TRBV21-1 to TRBJ1-1; whether TRBD1, the table's D call, matches the DNA was not checked. TRBV21-1 is a recognized pseudogene. This CDR3 has 15 residues. This CDR3 is CASGMPDRLNTEAFF. The CDR3 DNA reads TGTGCCAGCGGAATGCCGGACAGACTGAACACTGAAGCTTTCTTT.

V usage is TRBV12-5 and J usage is TRBJ2-2, with TRBD2 identical over 15 bases. Germline V gives CDR1 LGHNT, CDR2 FRNRAP. The CDR3 spans 23 residues. After removal of 2 bases from V and 0 bases from J, the junction contained 16 bases not matched to a gene. Here the CDR3 reads CASGLKFGGLAGGFPPNTGELFF. The CDR3 DNA follows: TGTGCTAGTGGTTTGAAGTTCGGGGGACTAGCGGGAGGCTTTCCCCCGAACACCGGGGAGCTGTTTTTT. Supplemented by reference TRBV12-5 and TRBJ2-2, the full variable domain reads DARVTQTPRHKVTEMGQEVTMRCQPILGHNTVFWYRQTMMQGLELLAYFRNRAPLDDSGMPKDRFSAEMPDATLATLKIQPSEPRDSAVYFCASGLKFGGLAGGFPPNTGELFFGEGSRLTVL.

The chain employs TRBV7-2 and TRBJ1-1; D possibly corresponds to TRBD1 (6 bases). V was clipped by 2 bases and J by 5 bases, with 12 bases between them. The CDR3 totals 14 residues. CDR1 SGHTA and CDR2 FQGNSA come from the germline V gene. The DNA for the CDR3 is TGTGCCAGCAGCTTACGCGGGGGGCCGACTGAAGCTTTCTTT. The encoded protein is CASSLRGGPTEAFF.

The chain has TRBV25-1 and TRBJ2-2; 8 bases map to TRBD1. Germline lookup yields CDR1 MGHDK and CDR2 SYGVNS. CDR3 length equals 16 residues. With 4 bases clipped from V and 6 bases from J, the junction kept 10 bases outside the gene matches. The CDR3 region is CASSAPGDRTPGELFF. CDR3 in DNA: TGTGCCAGCAGTGCCCCAGGGGACAGGACTCCCGGGGAGCTGTTTTTT.